Shown below are 24 T cell receptor beta chains from a single sample sequenced in a study of control samples from healthy donors and cancer patients. Data came from immunoSEQ multiplex PCR; TCRdb stores just in-frame clones and leaves some out. Of about 51,000 clones in the sample, 80% were seen once. The specimen sequenced was blood. The source of these receptors is a man aged 65 to 79 in good health.

In DNA form, the CDR3 reads TGTGCCATCAGTGACGGCGGGAGTGGTGCAGATACGCAGTATTTT. This codes for CAISDGGSGADTQYF. V usage is TRBV10-3 and J usage is TRBJ2-3, with 7 bases lining up with TRBD2. The CDR3 is 15 residues long. V was pared by 3 bases and J by 4 bases, with 7 bases of the junction left unmatched. Germline CDR1 reads ENHRY; CDR2 reads SYGVKD.

The chain joins TRBV5-1 to TRBJ1-1; the D is unclear. Trimming cost V 4 bases and J 0 bases, with 10 bases left between them. The CDR3 totals 14 residues. The germline CDR1 and CDR2 sequences are SGHRS and YFSETQ. The CDR3 sequence: CASSLDPLNTEAFF. The CDR3 DNA reads as TGCGCCAGCAGCCTGGACCCATTGAACACTGAAGCTTTCTTT. The full variable domain, with the rest looked up from reference TRBV5-1 and TRBJ1-1, is KAGVTQTPRYLIKTRGQQVTLSCSPISGHRSVSWYQQTPGQGLQFLFEYFSETQRNKGNFPGRFSGRQFSNSRSEMNVSTLELGDSALYLCASSLDPLNTEAFFGQGTRLTVV.

This clone was observed at least ten times. The chain carries TRBV16 and TRBJ2-2, with D tentatively TRBD1 (6 bases). V lost 2 bases and J lost 4, with 14 bases in between. This CDR3 spans 16 amino acids. CDR1 KGHSY and CDR2 FQNENV come from the germline V gene. CDR3 in amino acids: CASSQNWDIATGELFF. The CDR3 nucleotides are TGTGCCAGCAGCCAAAACTGGGACATTGCCACCGGGGAGCTGTTTTTT.

The chain uses TRBV6-6 and TRBJ2-2; TRBD2 aligns across 13 bases. The V segment lost 5 bases and the J segment 4 bases; nucleotides outside the gene matches: 19. The CDR3 consists of 21 residues. Germline CDR1 is MNHNY and CDR2 is SVGAGI (reference sequence). This chain's CDR3 is CASSRGFPGLAGTPSTGELFF. In DNA form, the CDR3 reads TGTGCCAGCAGTCGAGGGTTCCCGGGACTAGCGGGGACCCCGTCCACCGGGGAGCTGTTTTTT.

The count of this clone is one. The rearrangement joins TRBV30 to TRBJ2-2, with a possible D match to TRBD1 (6 bases). The CDR3 runs to 16 residues. V lost 7 bases and J 2 bases, leaving 20 bases between the germline ends. CDR1 is GTSNPN and CDR2 is SVGIG in the germline V gene (reference sequence). The CDR3 loop reads CASAPPGQENTGELFF. The CDR3 bases are TGTGCCTCGGCTCCTCCGGGACAAGAAAACACCGGGGAGCTGTTTTTT.

V gene TRBV2 combines with J gene TRBJ1-1; D is undetermined. V was shortened by 6 bases and J by 1 base, with 3 bases between the two germline ends. CDR1 and CDR2 from the germline V gene are SNHLY and FYNNEI. This CDR3 is 11 amino acids long. CDR3 sequence: CASRRNTEAFF. CDR3 DNA: TGTGCCAGCAGACGGAACACTGAAGCTTTCTTT. Combining the CDR3 with reference TRBV2 and TRBJ1-1 gives the whole variable domain EPEVTQTPSHQVTQMGQEVILRCVPISNHLYFYWYRQILGQKVEFLVSFYNNEISEKSEIFDDQFSVERPDGSNFTLKIRSTKLEDSAMYFCASRRNTEAFFGQGTRLTVV.

This clone appeared a few times. Other DNA sequences from this sample encode an identical CDR3 as well. The chain has TRBV18 and TRBJ2-7; no clear D gene. The CDR3 is 11 residues long. Deletions cut 5 bases from V and 3 bases from J, with 5 bases between. The germline V gene encodes CDR1 KGHSH and CDR2 LQKENI. The DNA for the CDR3 is TGTGCCAGCTCATCGGACTACGAGCAGTACTTC. Translated: CASSSDYEQYF.

This clone occurred a few times. The chain employs TRBV7-9 and TRBJ1-1; D gene uncertain. The CDR3 is 14 residues long. V lost 5 bases, J lost 7 bases, and 17 bases lay in between. In germline, CDR1 is SEHNR, CDR2 FQNEAQ (reference sequence). CDR3 nucleotide sequence: TGTGCCAGCAGCCGTGGTTGGTCGGCAGGTGAAGCTTTCTTT. It translates to CASSRGWSAGEAFF.

The V call is TRBV5-4, the J call TRBJ1-2, with D perhaps matching TRBD1 (6 bases). Germline-derived CDR1 and CDR2 are SGHNT and YYREEE (reference sequence). This CDR3 comprises 15 residues. The V end lost 0 bases, the J end lost 0 bases, and 9 bases lay between the germline ends. CDR3 sequence: CASSLEGGANYGYTF. CDR3 DNA: TGTGCCAGCAGCTTGGAGGGGGGAGCTAACTATGGCTACACCTTC.

This chain uses TRBV7-2 with TRBJ2-3; D call uncertain. CDR1 and CDR2 (germline): SGHTA, FQGNSA. V was trimmed by 1 base and J by 6 bases, leaving 8 bases between them. This CDR3 has 13 amino acids. The CDR3 DNA reads as TGTGCCAGCAGCTTAGTGTCTCGGGATACGCAGTATTTT. Its translation is CASSLVSRDTQYF.

The genes are TRBV28 and TRBJ2-7; D is unresolved. V was shortened by 7 bases and J by 0 bases, with 13 bases between the two germline ends. This CDR3 is 14 amino acids long. Germline V gene sequence: CDR1 MDHEN, CDR2 SYDVKM. The CDR3 DNA reads as TGTGCCAGCACCCCTGGTGCTCGCTCCTACGAGCAGTACTTC. Translation: CASTPGARSYEQYF.

CDR3 loop: CASSRDSRDSPLHF. The CDR3, as DNA: TGTGCCAGCAGCCGTGATTCCAGGGATTCACCCCTCCACTTT. This chain uses TRBV5-6 with TRBJ1-6; a possible D gene is TRBD1 (5 bases). Germline assignment: CDR1 SGHDT and CDR2 YYEEEE. The CDR3 contains 14 residues. Deletions cut 4 bases from V and 8 bases from J, with 13 bases between.

The chain employs TRBV7-2 and TRBJ2-4; D may match TRBD1 or TRBD2 (6 bases each). The CDR3 runs 17 residues. Trimming took off 2 bases at V and 1 base at J, with 15 bases between the two ends. Per germline, CDR1 SGHTA and CDR2 FQGNSA. Here the CDR3 reads CASSLTTVGGAKNIQYF. CDR3 sequence (DNA): TGTGCCAGCAGCTTAACGACCGTAGGGGGGGCCAAAAACATTCAGTACTTC.

The V call is TRBV9, the J call TRBJ2-5, with D possibly being TRBD2 (7 bases). In germline, CDR1 is SGDLS, CDR2 YYNGEE. This CDR3 has 15 residues. V was trimmed by 0 bases and J by 4 bases, leaving 13 bases between them. For the CDR3, the DNA is TGTGCCAGCAGCGTAGGTAGGGGAGGGGGAGAGACCCAGTACTTC. Translated, it gives CASSVGRGGGETQYF.

The V and J genes are TRBV4-2 and TRBJ1-1, with 9 nucleotides matching TRBD1. V shed 4 bases and J 5 bases; nucleotides not matched to a gene: 8. Germline CDR1 LGHNA, CDR2 YNFKEQ. This CDR3 is 15 amino acids long. The CDR3 DNA reads as TGTGCCAGCAGCCGGGTAGGGACAGGGAATACTGAAGCTTTCTTT. Translated: CASSRVGTGNTEAFF.

The chain uses TRBV2 and TRBJ2-1, with D hard to call. Trimming removed 1 base at V and 8 bases at J, with 3 bases between. In germline, CDR1 is SNHLY, CDR2 FYNNEI. This CDR3 is built from 11 residues. The CDR3 coding sequence is TGTGCCAGCAGTGAAGGATATGAGCAGTTCTTC. Its protein is CASSEGYEQFF. The variable domain in full, completed from reference TRBV2 and TRBJ2-1, reads EPEVTQTPSHQVTQMGQEVILRCVPISNHLYFYWYRQILGQKVEFLVSFYNNEISEKSEIFDDQFSVERPDGSNFTLKIRSTKLEDSAMYFCASSEGYEQFFGPGTRLTVL.

V gene TRBV12-5 combines with J gene TRBJ2-7; D gene unclear. Looked up from germline, CDR1 is LGHNT and CDR2 is FRNRAP. V was pared by 5 bases and J by 4 bases, with 12 bases between. This CDR3 contains 13 residues. In nucleotides, the CDR3 is TGTGCTAGTGGTCCCGGGCCTACATACGAGCAGTACTTC. Translation: CASGPGPTYEQYF.

This clone was picked up a small number of times. The identical CDR3 is also encoded by other nucleotide sequences in the sample. V usage is TRBV18 and J usage is TRBJ1-1, with D hard to call. CDR3 length: 13 amino acids. The germline gives CDR1 KGHSH, CDR2 LQKENI. Trimming stripped 2 bases from V and 0 bases from J, with 4 bases between. CDR3: CASSPDLNTEAFF. CDR3 sequence (DNA): TGTGCCAGCTCACCAGACTTGAACACTGAAGCTTTCTTT. Drawing the rest from reference TRBV18 and TRBJ1-1, the complete variable domain is NAGVMQNPRHLVRRRGQEARLRCSPMKGHSHVYWYRQLPEEGLKFMVYLQKENIIDESGMPKERFSAEFPKEGPSILRIQQVVRGDSAAYFCASSPDLNTEAFFGQGTRLTVV.

This chain joins TRBV27 and TRBJ1-4, with D uncertain. CDR3 length: 14 residues. V was clipped by 5 bases and J by 4 bases, with 11 bases between them. CDR1 and CDR2 from the germline V gene are MNHEY and SMNVEV (reference sequence). CDR3 protein: CASSLRWGNEKLFF. The DNA of the CDR3 is TGTGCCAGCAGTCTCCGTTGGGGTAATGAAAAACTGTTTTTT.

The CDR3 DNA reads TGCGCCAGCAGGGGCCTGGTCGCTAGCGGGTTGGATGAGCAGTTCTTC. This gives the protein CASRGLVASGLDEQFF. V gene TRBV5-1 combines with J gene TRBJ2-1; 8 nucleotides agree with TRBD2. The length of the CDR3 is 16 residues. Germline loops: CDR1 SGHRS, CDR2 YFSETQ. The V gene end was trimmed by 5 bases and the J gene end by 8 bases; junction bases not matched to a gene: 15.

The rearrangement joins TRBV11-2 to TRBJ1-4; D remains unclear. V was clipped by 0 bases and J by 2 bases, with 13 bases between them. Germline V gives CDR1 SGHAT, CDR2 FQNNGV. The CDR3 contains 17 residues. The CDR3 region is CASSLDLGGVTNEKLFF. The CDR3 bases are TGTGCCAGCAGCTTAGACCTCGGCGGGGTCACTAATGAAAAACTGTTTTTT.

The chain carries TRBV5-6 and TRBJ1-4, with TRBD1 identical over 8 bases. The CDR3 runs 16 residues. CDR1 is SGHDT, CDR2 YYEEEE, per germline. With 1 base clipped from V and 7 bases from J, the junction kept 9 bases outside the gene matches. CDR3 DNA sequence: TGTGCCAGCAGCTTGAGTGGGTGGACAGGGTTTGAAAAACTGTTTTTT. Its translation is CASSLSGWTGFEKLFF.

J is TRBJ2-3 and V is TRBV6-6, with 7 positions matching TRBD1. CDR3 size: 13 residues. The V and J ends lost 5 bases and 1 base, in that order; junction bases with no gene match: 0. The V gene's germline CDR1 is MNHNY and CDR2 SVGAGI (reference sequence). CDR3 loop: CASSQGGTDTQYF. CDR3 sequence (DNA): TGTGCCAGCAGTCAGGGGGGCACAGATACGCAGTATTTT.

The chain is built from TRBV7-3 and TRBJ2-3, with 9 bases that match TRBD1. J was trimmed by 5 bases and V by 4 bases; bases with no gene match: 7. Looked up from germline, CDR1 is SGHTA and CDR2 is FQGTGA. The CDR3 covers 15 residues. The DNA of the CDR3 is TGTGCCAGCAGCTCTGGGCGGACAGGGGTAGATACGCAGTATTTT. This sequence encodes CASSSGRTGVDTQYF.